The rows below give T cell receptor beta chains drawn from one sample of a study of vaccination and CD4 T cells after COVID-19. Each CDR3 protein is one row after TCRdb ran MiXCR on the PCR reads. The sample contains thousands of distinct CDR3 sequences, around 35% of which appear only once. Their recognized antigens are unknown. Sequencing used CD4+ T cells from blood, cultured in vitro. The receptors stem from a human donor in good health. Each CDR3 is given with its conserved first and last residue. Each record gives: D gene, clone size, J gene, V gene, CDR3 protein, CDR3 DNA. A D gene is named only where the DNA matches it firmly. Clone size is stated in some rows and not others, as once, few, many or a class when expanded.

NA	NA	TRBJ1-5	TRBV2	CASRGSNQPQHF	TGTGCCAGCAGGGGAAGCAATCAGCCCCAGCATTTT
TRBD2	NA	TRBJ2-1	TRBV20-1	CSARSSTSGRAVGQFF	TGCAGTGCTAGGTCCTCGACTAGCGGGAGGGCCGTAGGGCAGTTCTTC
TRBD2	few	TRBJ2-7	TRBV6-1	CASSTPTSGSLGQYF	TGTGCCAGCAGTACCCCGACTAGCGGGAGTTTGGGGCAGTACTTC
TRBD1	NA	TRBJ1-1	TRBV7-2	CASSLRSGTGTLNTEAFF	TGTGCCAGCAGCCTAAGATCCGGGACAGGAACCTTGAACACTGAAGCTTTCTTT
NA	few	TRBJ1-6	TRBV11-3	CASSRRRNSPLHF	TGTGCCAGCAGCCGAAGACGGAATTCACCCCTCCACTTT
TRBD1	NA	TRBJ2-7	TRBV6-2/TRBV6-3	CASSRGRDRAHYEQYF	TGTGCCAGCAGCCGAGGGCGGGACAGGGCCCACTACGAGCAGTACTTC
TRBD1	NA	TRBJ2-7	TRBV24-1	CATSDLRTGDEQYF	TGTGCCACCAGTGACTTGAGGACAGGGGACGAGCAGTACTTC
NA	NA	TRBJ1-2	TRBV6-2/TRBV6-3	CATYGFVYTF	TGTGCCACGTACGGCTTTGTCTACACCTTC
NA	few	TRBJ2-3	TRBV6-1	CASSLSGIWGDTQYF	TGTGCCAGCAGTCTCTCCGGGATATGGGGGGATACGCAGTATTTT
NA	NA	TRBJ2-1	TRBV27	CASSFSRGVGGSGASNEQFF	TGTGCCAGCAGTTTTTCGAGGGGGGTCGGCGGGAGCGGGGCTTCCAATGAGCAGTTCTTC
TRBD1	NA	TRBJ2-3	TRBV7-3	CASSPTGTASTDTQYF	TGTGCCAGCAGCCCGACCGGGACAGCTAGCACAGATACGCAGTATTTT
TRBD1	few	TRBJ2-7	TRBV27	CASSSRRDRVSYEQYF	TGTGCCAGCAGTTCCCGGCGGGACAGGGTCTCCTACGAGCAGTACTTC
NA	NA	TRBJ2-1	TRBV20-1	CSAPGGGRDDEQFF	TGCAGTGCTCCAGGGGGGGGGAGGGACGATGAGCAGTTCTTC
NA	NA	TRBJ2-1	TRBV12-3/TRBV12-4	CASSLQGNEQFF	TGTGCCAGCAGTTTGCAGGGGAATGAGCAGTTCTTC
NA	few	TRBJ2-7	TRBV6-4	CASSRRGEQYF	TGTGCCAGCAGTCGGAGAGGGGAGCAGTACTTC
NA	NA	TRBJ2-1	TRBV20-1	CSASVVDEQFF	TGCAGTGCTAGTGTCGTCGATGAGCAGTTCTTC
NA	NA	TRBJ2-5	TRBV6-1	CASSEESRGGETQYF	TGTGCCAGCAGTGAAGAAAGCCGGGGCGGAGAGACCCAGTACTTC
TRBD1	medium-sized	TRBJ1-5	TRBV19	CASSPRDRGPINQPQHF	TGTGCCAGTAGTCCCCGGGACAGGGGGCCCATCAATCAGCCCCAGCATTTT
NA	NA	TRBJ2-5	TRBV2	CASSGLGVGETQYF	TGTGCCAGCAGTGGACTAGGGGTGGGGGAGACCCAGTACTTC
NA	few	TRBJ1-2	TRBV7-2	CASSLSTHGYTF	TGTGCCAGCAGCCTCTCGACACATGGCTACACCTTC
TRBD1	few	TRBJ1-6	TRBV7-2	CASSLTGASWSSYNSPLHF	TGTGCCAGCAGCTTAACAGGGGCCTCTTGGAGCTCCTATAATTCACCCCTCCACTTT
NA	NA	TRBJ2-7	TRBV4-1	CASSQGPWGSSYEQYF	TGCGCCAGCAGCCAAGGCCCTTGGGGCAGTAGCTACGAGCAGTACTTC
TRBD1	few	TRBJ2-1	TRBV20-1	CSVRTGGNNEQFF	TGCAGTGTTCGGACAGGGGGGAACAATGAGCAGTTCTTC
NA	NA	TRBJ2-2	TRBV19	CASSIETGELFF	TGTGCCAGTAGTATAGAAACCGGGGAGCTGTTTTTT
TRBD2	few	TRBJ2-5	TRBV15	CATSRPTGGRETQYF	TGTGCCACCAGCAGACCGACGGGGGGGAGGGAGACCCAGTACTTC
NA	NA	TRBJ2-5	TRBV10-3	CAISESQPRGTQYF	TGTGCCATCAGTGAGTCGCAACCTAGGGGGACCCAGTACTTC
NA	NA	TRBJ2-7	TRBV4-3	CASSQGFSPSYEQYF	TGCGCCAGCAGCCAAGGCTTTTCACCTTCCTACGAGCAGTACTTC
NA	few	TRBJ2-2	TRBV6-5	CASSYEVAPTGELFF	TGTGCCAGCAGTTACGAAGTAGCGCCAACCGGGGAGCTGTTTTTT
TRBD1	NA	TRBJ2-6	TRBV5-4	CASSGGQGGSGANVLTF	TGTGCCAGCAGCGGGGGACAGGGCGGATCTGGGGCCAACGTCCTGACTTTC
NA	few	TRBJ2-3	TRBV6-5	CASSYSESTDTQYF	TGTGCCAGCAGTTACTCGGAAAGCACAGATACGCAGTATTTT
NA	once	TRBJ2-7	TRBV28	CASSLGGQTYEQYF	TGTGCCAGCAGTTTAGGGGGTCAGACCTACGAGCAGTACTTC
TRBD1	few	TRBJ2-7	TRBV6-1	CASSGTGTEFGEQYF	TGTGCCAGCAGCGGGACCGGGACAGAGTTTGGGGAGCAGTACTTC
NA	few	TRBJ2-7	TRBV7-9	CASTGLRTWPEQYF	TGTGCCAGTACCGGACTCCGGACATGGCCCGAGCAGTACTTC
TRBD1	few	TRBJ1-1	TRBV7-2	CASSLGDRRNTEAFF	TGTGCCAGCAGCTTAGGGGACAGAAGGAACACTGAAGCTTTCTTT
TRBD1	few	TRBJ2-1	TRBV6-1	CASSENRGAYNEQFF	TGTGCCAGCAGTGAGAACAGGGGGGCCTACAATGAGCAGTTCTTC
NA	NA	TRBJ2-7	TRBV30	CAWSVLVYEQYF	TGTGCCTGGAGTGTACTAGTTTACGAGCAGTACTTC
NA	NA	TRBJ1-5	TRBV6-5	CASSYTSGARGNQPQHF	TGTGCCAGCAGTTACACTAGTGGTGCACGGGGCAATCAGCCCCAGCATTTT
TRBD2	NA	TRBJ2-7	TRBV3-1	CASSRLAGGAYEQYF	TGTGCCAGCAGCCGCTTAGCGGGAGGTGCCTACGAGCAGTACTTC
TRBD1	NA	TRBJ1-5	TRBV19	CASSLRTGGRYQPQHF	TGTGCCAGTAGTCTGCGGACAGGGGGCCGGTATCAGCCCCAGCATTTT
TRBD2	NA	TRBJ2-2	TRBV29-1	CSVSLAVNTGELFF	TGCAGCGTTAGCCTAGCGGTGAACACCGGGGAGCTGTTTTTT
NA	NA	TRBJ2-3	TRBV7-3	CASSWGADTQYF	TGTGCCAGCAGTTGGGGTGCAGATACGCAGTATTTT
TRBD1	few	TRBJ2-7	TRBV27	CASRGTGRGEQYF	TGTGCCAGCAGAGGGACAGGGAGAGGCGAGCAGTACTTC
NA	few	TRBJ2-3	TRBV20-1	CSASGLAAVTDTQYF	TGCAGTGCTAGTGGCCTAGCCGCTGTGACAGATACGCAGTATTTT
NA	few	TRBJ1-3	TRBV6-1	CAISDRAGNTIYF	TGTGCCATATCGGACAGAGCTGGAAACACCATATATTTT
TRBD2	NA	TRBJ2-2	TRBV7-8	CASSLPPSGSRSGELFF	TGTGCCAGCAGCTTACCCCCAAGCGGGAGTAGGTCCGGGGAGCTGTTTTTT
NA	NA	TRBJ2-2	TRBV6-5	CASSYGPDTSNTGELFF	TGTGCCAGCAGTTACGGCCCAGATACATCGAACACCGGGGAGCTGTTTTTT
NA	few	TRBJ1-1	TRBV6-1	CASSLPGPMNTEAFF	TGTGCCAGCAGTCTGCCGGGGCCCATGAACACTGAAGCTTTCTTT
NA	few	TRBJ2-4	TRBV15	CATSSAGVKNIQYF	TGTGCCACCAGCAGCGCAGGGGTAAAAAACATTCAGTACTTC
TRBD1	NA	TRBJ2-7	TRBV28	CASNRDRLYEQYF	TGTGCCAGCAATCGGGACAGGCTGTACGAGCAGTACTTC
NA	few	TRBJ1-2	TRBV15	CATSREKFDGYTF	TGTGCCACCAGCAGAGAAAAGTTCGACGGCTACACCTTC
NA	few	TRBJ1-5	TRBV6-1	CASTGIRAQPQHF	TGTGCCAGCACAGGGATAAGGGCTCAGCCCCAGCATTTT
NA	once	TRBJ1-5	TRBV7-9	CTSSFDTYNQPQHF	TGTACCAGCAGCTTTGACACCTACAATCAGCCCCAGCATTTT
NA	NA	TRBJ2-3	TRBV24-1	CATSANRGTDTQYF	TGTGCCACCAGTGCAAACAGGGGCACAGATACGCAGTATTTT
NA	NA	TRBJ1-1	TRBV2	CASRFGEDAAFF	TGTGCCAGCAGATTCGGGGAAGATGCTGCTTTCTTT
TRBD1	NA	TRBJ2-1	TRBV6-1	CASSEGTGDVFEQFF	TGTGCCAGCAGTGAAGGGACAGGGGACGTTTTTGAGCAGTTCTTC
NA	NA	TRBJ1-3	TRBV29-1	CSVAGQTNLNTIYF	TGCAGCGTCGCCGGACAGACAAACTTAAACACCATATATTTT
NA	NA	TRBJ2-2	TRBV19	CASKNPEHTGELFF	TGTGCCAGTAAAAACCCTGAACACACCGGGGAGCTGTTTTTT
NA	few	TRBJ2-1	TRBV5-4	CASSLPGSYNEQFF	TGTGCCAGCAGCCTGCCGGGCTCCTACAATGAGCAGTTCTTC
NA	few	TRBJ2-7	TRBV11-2	CASSSFWGASYEQYF	TGTGCCAGCAGCTCCTTTTGGGGGGCGTCCTACGAGCAGTACTTC